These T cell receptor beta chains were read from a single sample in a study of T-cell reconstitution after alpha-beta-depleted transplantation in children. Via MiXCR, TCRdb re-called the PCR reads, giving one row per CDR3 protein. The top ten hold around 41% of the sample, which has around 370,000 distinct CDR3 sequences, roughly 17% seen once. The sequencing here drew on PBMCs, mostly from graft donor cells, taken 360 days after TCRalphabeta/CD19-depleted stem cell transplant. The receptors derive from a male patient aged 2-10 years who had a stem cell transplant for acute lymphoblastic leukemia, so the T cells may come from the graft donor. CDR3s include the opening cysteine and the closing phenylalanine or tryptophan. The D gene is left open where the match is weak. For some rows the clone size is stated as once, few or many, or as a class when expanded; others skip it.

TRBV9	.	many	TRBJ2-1	CASSVELAPNNEQFF	TGTGCCAGCAGCGTAGAGTTAGCGCCCAACAATGAGCAGTTCTTC
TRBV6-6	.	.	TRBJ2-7	CAASEETYEQYF	TGTGCCGCAAGTGAGGAAACCTACGAGCAGTACTTC
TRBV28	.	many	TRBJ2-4	CASSFGRRAKNIQYF	TGTGCCAGCAGTTTCGGGCGTAGAGCCAAAAACATTCAGTACTTC
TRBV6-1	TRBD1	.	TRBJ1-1	CASSRTGGFPEAFF	TGTGCCAGCAGTCGGACAGGGGGCTTCCCTGAAGCTTTCTTT
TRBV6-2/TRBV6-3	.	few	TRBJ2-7	CAIRAIGSYEQYF	TGTGCCATCAGGGCCATTGGATCCTACGAGCAGTACTTC
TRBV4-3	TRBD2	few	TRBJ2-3	CASSQFTGGTDTQYF	TGCGCCAGCAGCCAATTCACCGGGGGGACAGATACGCAGTATTTT
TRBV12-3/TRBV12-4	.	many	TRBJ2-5	CASRAGGRRETQYF	TGTGCCAGCAGGGCCGGGGGTAGGCGGGAGACCCAGTACTTC
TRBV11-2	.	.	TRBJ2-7	CASSPERVSYEQYF	TGTGCCAGCAGCCCTGAGAGGGTTTCCTACGAGCAGTACTTC
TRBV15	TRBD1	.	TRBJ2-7	CATSRGLTGVTYEQYF	TGTGCCACCAGCAGAGGATTGACAGGGGTGACTTACGAGCAGTACTTC
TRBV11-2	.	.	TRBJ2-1	CASSSPWTDVYNEQFF	TGTGCCAGCAGCTCACCGTGGACAGACGTCTACAATGAGCAGTTCTTC
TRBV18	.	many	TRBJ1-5	CASSPVGGNQPQHF	TGTGCCAGCTCACCGGTCGGAGGGAACCAGCCCCAGCATTTT
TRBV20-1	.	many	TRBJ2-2	CSASRDRSTGELFF	TGCAGTGCTTCACGGGACCGTTCGACCGGGGAGCTGTTTTTT
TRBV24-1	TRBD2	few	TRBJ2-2	CATSDRTSGSTGELFF	TGTGCCACCAGTGATCGGACTAGCGGGAGCACCGGGGAGCTGTTTTTT
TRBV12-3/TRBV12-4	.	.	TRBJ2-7	CASRYRVSYEQYF	TGTGCCAGCAGATACAGGGTGTCCTACGAGCAGTACTTC
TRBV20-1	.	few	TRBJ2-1	CSAEGQAVEDFGEQFF	TGCAGTGCAGAGGGACAAGCGGTCGAAGACTTCGGTGAGCAGTTCTTC
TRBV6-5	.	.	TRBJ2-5	CASSYSPFTGTPQETQYF	TGTGCCAGCAGTTACAGCCCCTTCACCGGGACTCCGCAAGAGACCCAGTACTTC
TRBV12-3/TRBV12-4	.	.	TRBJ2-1	CASSLAKSNEQFF	TGTGCCAGCAGTTTAGCGAAGAGCAATGAGCAGTTCTTC
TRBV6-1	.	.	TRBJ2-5	CASSERDFGTRPQYF	TGTGCCAGCAGTGAACGGGACTTCGGCACCAGGCCCCAGTACTTC
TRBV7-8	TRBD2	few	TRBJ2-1	CASSLYVAGGEQFF	TGTGCCAGCAGCTTATATGTAGCGGGGGGTGAGCAGTTCTTC
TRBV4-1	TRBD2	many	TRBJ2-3	CASSQEGTRIDTQYF	TGCGCCAGCAGCCAAGAAGGGACTAGGATAGATACGCAGTATTTT
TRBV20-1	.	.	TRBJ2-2	CSAPFRGAGELFF	TGCAGTGCCCCCTTTAGGGGGGCCGGGGAGCTGTTTTTT
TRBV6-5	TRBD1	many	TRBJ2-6	CASSYSFGTGSSGANVLTF	TGTGCCAGCAGTTACTCTTTCGGGACAGGGAGCTCTGGGGCCAACGTCCTGACTTTC
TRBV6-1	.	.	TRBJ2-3	CASRDGGRATDTQYF	TGTGCCAGCAGGGACGGAGGTAGGGCCACAGATACGCAGTATTTT
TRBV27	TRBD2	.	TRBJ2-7	CASRVTGGSSYEQYF	TGTGCCAGCAGGGTCACCGGGGGGAGCTCCTACGAGCAGTACTTC
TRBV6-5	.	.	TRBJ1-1	CASSYRGLGMNTEAFF	TGTGCCAGCAGTTACCGGGGGCTGGGCATGAACACTGAAGCTTTCTTT
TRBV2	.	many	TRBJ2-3	CASSNNNWSTDTQYF	TGTGCCAGCAGCAATAATAATTGGAGCACAGATACGCAGTATTTT
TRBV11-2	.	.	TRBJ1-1	CASSLDPGTEAFF	TGTGCCAGCAGCTTAGATCCCGGGACTGAAGCTTTCTTT
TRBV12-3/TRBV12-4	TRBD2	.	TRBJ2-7	CASSFRHSGGEQYF	TGTGCCAGCAGTTTTCGTCATTCGGGGGGGGAGCAGTACTTC
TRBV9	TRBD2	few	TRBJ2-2	CASSVEFTGGGNTGELFF	TGTGCCAGCAGCGTAGAGTTCACGGGAGGGGGAAACACCGGGGAGCTGTTTTTT
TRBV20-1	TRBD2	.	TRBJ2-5	CSVQSGSGETQYF	TGCAGTGTCCAAAGCGGGAGCGGGGAGACCCAGTACTTC
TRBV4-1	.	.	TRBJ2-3	CASSQVGSWEVSDTQYF	TGCGCCAGCAGCCAAGTCGGATCGTGGGAGGTTTCAGATACGCAGTATTTT
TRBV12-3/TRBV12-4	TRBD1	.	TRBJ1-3	CASSRTGPNTIYF	TGTGCCAGCAGCCGGACAGGCCCAAACACCATATATTTT
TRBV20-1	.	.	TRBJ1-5	CSVKGVGQPQHF	TGCAGTGTGAAAGGGGTGGGTCAGCCCCAGCATTTT
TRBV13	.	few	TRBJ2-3	CASSLPGHYSTDTQYF	TGTGCCAGCAGCTTACCAGGCCACTATAGCACAGATACGCAGTATTTT
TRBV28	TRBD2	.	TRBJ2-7	CASSFGRLAVSLYEQYF	TGTGCCAGCAGTTTCGGCAGACTAGCGGTTTCTCTCTACGAGCAGTACTTC
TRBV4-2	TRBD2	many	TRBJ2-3	CASSQDRSGGTDTQYF	TGTGCCAGCAGCCAAGACCGGAGCGGGGGCACAGATACGCAGTATTTT
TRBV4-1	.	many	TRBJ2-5	CASSQDPKTQYF	TGCGCCAGCAGCCAAGATCCGAAGACCCAGTACTTC
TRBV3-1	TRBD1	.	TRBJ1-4	CASRHADRPLTELFF	TGTGCCAGCAGACATGCGGACAGGCCCTTGACGGAACTGTTTTTT
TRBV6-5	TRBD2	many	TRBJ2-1	CASSSRLAGARNEQFF	TGTGCCAGCAGTTCGCGACTAGCGGGAGCGAGGAATGAGCAGTTCTTC
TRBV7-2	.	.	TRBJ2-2	CASSLDNTGELFF	TGTGCCAGCAGCCTGGATAACACCGGGGAGCTGTTTTTT
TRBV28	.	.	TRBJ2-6	CASSLRASGANVLTF	TGTGCCAGCAGCCTGAGGGCCTCTGGGGCCAACGTCCTGACTTTC
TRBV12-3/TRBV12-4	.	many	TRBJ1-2	CASSLSLFGPNYGYTF	TGTGCCAGCAGTCTCTCTCTCTTCGGACCGAACTATGGCTACACCTTC
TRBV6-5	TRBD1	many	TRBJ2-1	CASSFLGQGSSYNEQFF	TGTGCCAGCAGTTTCCTAGGACAGGGGAGCTCCTACAATGAGCAGTTCTTC
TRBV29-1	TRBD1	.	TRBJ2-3	CSATGQGQSFFTDTQYF	TGCAGCGCTACCGGACAGGGCCAATCCTTTTTCACAGATACGCAGTATTTT
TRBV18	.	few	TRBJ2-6	CASSPGRLPLWANVLTF	TGTGCCAGCTCACCAGGGCGACTCCCTTTATGGGCCAACGTCCTGACTTTC
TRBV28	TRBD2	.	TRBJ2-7	CASSTSGNSYEQYF	TGTGCCAGCAGTACTAGCGGGAACTCCTACGAGCAGTACTTC
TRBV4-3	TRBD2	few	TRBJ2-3	CASSPLKASGSYTSADTQYF	TGCGCCAGCAGCCCTTTAAAGGCTAGCGGGAGCTACACCAGTGCAGATACGCAGTATTTT
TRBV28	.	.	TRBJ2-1	CASSPRLDSNNEQFF	TGTGCCAGCAGCCCGAGACTAGATTCGAACAATGAGCAGTTCTTC
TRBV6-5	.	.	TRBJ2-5	CASSYWGTLQETQYF	TGTGCCAGCAGTTACTGGGGGACATTACAAGAGACCCAGTACTTC
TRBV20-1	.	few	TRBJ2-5	CSALKETQYF	TGCAGTGCCCTAAAAGAGACCCAGTACTTC
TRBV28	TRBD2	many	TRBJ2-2	CASSFTSGHTGELFF	TGTGCCAGCAGTTTTACTAGCGGTCACACCGGGGAGCTGTTTTTT
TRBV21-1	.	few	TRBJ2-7	CASSTPSAAPKEYEQYF	TGTGCCAGCAGCACCCCAAGTGCGGCCCCAAAGGAGTACGAGCAGTACTTC
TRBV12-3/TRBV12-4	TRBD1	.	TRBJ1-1	CASSFGRGFTEAFF	TGTGCCAGCAGTTTTGGCAGGGGGTTCACTGAAGCTTTCTTT
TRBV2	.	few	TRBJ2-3	CASRWLVSTDTQYF	TGTGCCAGCAGATGGCTCGTGTCCACAGATACGCAGTATTTT
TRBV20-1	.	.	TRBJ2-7	CSARGSSSYEQYF	TGCAGTGCCCGAGGGTCCAGCTCCTACGAGCAGTACTTC